Following are 15 T cell receptor beta chains from one sample sequenced in a study of blood T cells in healthy people across ages. The authors ran a second PCR of roughly 7 to 11 cycles using a sample-barcoded 5' primer and a J-beta primer mix. TCRdb re-called the 5' RACE reads through MiXCR, storing one row per CDR3 protein. The sample carries about 620,000 distinct CDR3 sequences, approximately 52% recorded once. The material sequenced was blood. Every receptor here comes from a woman of 80 years or more in good health.

At least ten counts were recorded for this clonotype. The rearrangement links TRBV27 to TRBJ2-1; maybe TRBD2 (5 bases). This CDR3 has 14 residues. V was trimmed by 6 bases and J by 2 bases, leaving 11 bases between them. Germline CDR1 reads MNHEY; CDR2 reads SMNVEV (reference sequence). CDR3: CASRRAATYNEQFF. The CDR3 coding sequence is TGTGCCAGCAGGAGAGCGGCTACCTACAATGAGCAGTTCTTC.

The table lists this clonotype with many counts. V and J are TRBV5-1 and TRBJ2-1, with D perhaps given as TRBD1 or TRBD2 (5 bases each). This CDR3 has 14 amino acids. Looked up from germline, CDR1 is SGHRS and CDR2 is YFSETQ. V lost 4 bases and J 9 bases, leaving 17 bases between the germline ends. The CDR3 region is CASSPGPEGVEQFF. The CDR3, as DNA: TGCGCCAGCAGCCCGGGACCTGAGGGAGTTGAGCAGTTCTTC.

In nucleotides, the CDR3 is TGTGCCAGCAGCTGGTCATTGGGGTGGGGGGCCAACGTCCTGACTTTC. Translation: CASSWSLGWGANVLTF. This chain joins TRBV7-9 and TRBJ2-6; unclear D gene. This CDR3 spans 16 amino acids. With 4 bases removed from V and 4 bases from J, the gap between germline ends came to 14 bases. From germline, CDR1 is SEHNR and CDR2 FQNEAQ (reference sequence). Together with reference TRBV7-9 and TRBJ2-6, the CDR3 gives the full variable domain: DTGVSQNPRHKITKRGQNVTFRCDPISEHNRLYWYRQTLGQGPEFLTYFQNEAQLEKSRLLSDRFSAERPKGSFSTLEIQRTEQGDSAMYLCASSWSLGWGANVLTFGAGSRLTVL.

V usage is TRBV6-6 and J usage is TRBJ2-7; maybe TRBD2 (6 bases). Trimming removed 9 bases at V and 2 bases at J, with 11 bases between. Looked up from germline, CDR1 is MNHNY and CDR2 is SVGAGI (reference sequence). The CDR3 totals 12 residues. CDR3 sequence (DNA): TGTGCCAGTCGGACGGGAGCCTACGAGCAGTACTTC. Translation gives CASRTGAYEQYF.

Comment on this clonotype: Lacking the conserved final phenylalanine or tryptophan, this CDR3 likely reflects a read error. This chain uses TRBV20-1 with TRBJ2-1; D possibly matches TRBD1 or TRBD2 (6 bases each). V gave up 1 base and J gave up 0 bases, with 16 bases separating them. The CDR3 is 17 amino acids. The germline CDR1 and CDR2 sequences are DFQATT and SNEGSKA (reference sequence). This chain's CDR3 is CSARVLVGGSSYNEQFL. CDR3 in DNA: TGCAGTGCTAGAGTTCTAGTGGGGGGCAGCTCCTACAATGAGCAGTTCTTA.

The gene calls are TRBV7-9 and TRBJ2-1, with D tentatively TRBD1 or TRBD2 (7 bases each). CDR3 length equals 16 residues. Per the germline V gene, CDR1 is SEHNR and CDR2 is FQNEAQ (reference sequence). V lost 6 bases to trimming and J lost 10 bases, with 25 bases between them. In DNA, the CDR3 is TGTGCCAGCAGTCTTATCAGGGGGGGGAATACCCAGGAGCAGTTCTTC. It is translated as CASSLIRGGNTQEQFF.

This clonotype was observed at least ten times. This chain links TRBV15 with TRBJ1-5; 7 positions agree with TRBD1. The CDR3 consists of 15 residues. With V trimmed by 0 bases and J by 6 bases, 5 bases remained unmatched. Germline values: CDR1 LNHNV, CDR2 YYDKDF (reference sequence). As DNA, the CDR3 is TGTGCCACCAGCAGAGATACAGGGGCAAGTCAGCCCCAGCATTTT. It is translated as CATSRDTGASQPQHF.

This clonotype appeared many times. V and J are TRBV10-3 and TRBJ1-5; no firm D call. CDR3 size: 12 residues. V was clipped by 6 bases and J by 7 bases, with 10 bases between them. CDR1 ENHRY and CDR2 SYGVKD come from the germline V gene. Here the CDR3 DNA reads TGTGCCATCAGCGGGTCAGAGCAGCCCCAGCATTTT. Its translation: CAISGSEQPQHF.

This clonotype was detected only once. The chain couples TRBV24-1 to TRBJ2-3; 10 bases are a match to TRBD2. The CDR3 extends over 14 amino acids. CDR1 KGHDR and CDR2 SFDVKD come from the germline V gene. J gave up 2 bases and V 9 bases, and 4 bases lay outside the gene matches. CDR3 sequence reads: CATDSGRTTDTQYF. CDR3 nucleotide sequence: TGTGCCACCGATAGCGGGAGGACCACAGATACGCAGTATTTT.

A few counts support this clonotype. The chain recombines TRBV7-9 with TRBJ1-1, with TRBD1 matching 8 bases. Germline CDR1 and CDR2: SEHNR and FQNEAQ (reference sequence). There are 15 residues in the CDR3. J lost 4 bases, V lost 1 base, and 5 bases had no gene match. For the CDR3, the DNA is TGTGCCAGCAGCTTAGGACAGGGGAAGGTCACTGAAGCTTTCTTT. This translates into CASSLGQGKVTEAFF. The full variable domain, its missing parts supplied by reference TRBV7-9 and TRBJ1-1, is DTGVSQNPRHKITKRGQNVTFRCDPISEHNRLYWYRQTLGQGPEFLTYFQNEAQLEKSRLLSDRFSAERPKGSFSTLEIQRTEQGDSAMYLCASSLGQGKVTEAFFGQGTRLTVV.

The chain has TRBV27 and TRBJ2-6; D is unresolved. The V end lost 6 bases, the J end lost 4 bases, and 7 bases lay between the germline ends. Germline lookup yields CDR1 MNHEY and CDR2 SMNVEV (reference sequence). CDR3 size: 13 residues. CDR3 sequence reads: CASRGIGANVLTF. In DNA, the CDR3 is TGTGCCAGCAGGGGAATCGGGGCCAACGTCCTGACTTTC.

The chain employs TRBV25-1 and TRBJ1-1; TRBD1 might be the D (5 bases). Germline V lookup: CDR1 MGHDK, CDR2 SYGVNS. This CDR3 spans 12 amino acids. The V and J ends lost 6 bases and 9 bases respectively, with 14 bases between them. This CDR3 reads CASRGPVGKAFF. The CDR3 DNA is TGTGCCAGCAGGGGGCCGGTAGGGAAAGCTTTCTTT.

This clonotype showed up many times. Relative to the germline gene, one junction end is altered; a read error may explain this. The V gene is TRBV28, the J gene TRBJ2-3; no firm D call. The germline V gene encodes CDR1 MDHEN and CDR2 SYDVKM. The CDR3 contains 13 residues. The DNA for the CDR3 is TGCGCCAGCAGCCGAACTAGCACAGATACGCAGTATTTT. It encodes CASSRTSTDTQYF. Together with reference TRBV28 and TRBJ2-3, the CDR3 gives the full variable domain: DVKVTQSSRYLVKRTGEKVFLECVQDMDHENMFWYRQDPGLGLRLIYFSYDVKMKEKGDIPEGYSVSREKKERFSLILESASTNQTSMYLCASSRTSTDTQYFGPGTRLTVL.

Of note for this clonotype: Given a much more abundant clone one base away, this may be a read error. This rearrangement joins TRBV9 to TRBJ2-1; no clear D. TRBJ2-7 matches the DNA end more closely, so the J call is doubtful. The germline gives CDR1 SGDLS, CDR2 YYNGEE. The CDR3 runs to 16 residues. The chain's CDR3 is CASSPHTPLSYNEQYF. CDR3 in DNA: TGTGCCAGCAGCCCCCATACCCCACTCTCCTACAATGAGCAGTACTTC.

A word on this clonotype: The junction does not match germline at one end; this may be a read error. CDR3 sequence reads: CATSRGTTNTDAQYF. The CDR3, as DNA: TGTGCCACCAGCAGAGGGACTACCAACACAGATGCGCAGTATTTT. The chain employs TRBV15 and TRBJ2-3, with D perhaps TRBD2 (6 bases). The CDR3 has 15 amino acids. Looked up from germline, CDR1 is LNHNV and CDR2 is YYDKDF (reference sequence). The variable domain in full, with the rest retrieved from reference TRBV15 and TRBJ2-3, is DAMVIQNPRYQVTQFGKPVTLSCSQTLNHNVMYWYQQKSSQAPKLLFHYYDKDFNNEADTPDNFQSRRPNTSFCFLDIRSPGLGDTAMYLCATSRGTTNTDAQYFGPGTRLTVL.